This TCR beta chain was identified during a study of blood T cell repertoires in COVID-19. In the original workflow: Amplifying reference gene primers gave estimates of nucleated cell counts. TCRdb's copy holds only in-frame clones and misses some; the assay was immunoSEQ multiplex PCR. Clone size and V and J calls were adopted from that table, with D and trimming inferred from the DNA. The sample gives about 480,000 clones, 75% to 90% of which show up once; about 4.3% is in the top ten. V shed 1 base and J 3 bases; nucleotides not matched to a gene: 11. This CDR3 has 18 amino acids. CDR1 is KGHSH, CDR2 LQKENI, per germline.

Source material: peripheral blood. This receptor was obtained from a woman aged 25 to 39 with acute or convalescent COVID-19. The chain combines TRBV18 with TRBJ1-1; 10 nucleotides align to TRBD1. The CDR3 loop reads CASSPLRTGGASDTEAFF. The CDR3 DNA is TGTGCCAGCTCACCACTGCGGACAGGGGGAGCATCGGACACTGAAGCTTTCTTT. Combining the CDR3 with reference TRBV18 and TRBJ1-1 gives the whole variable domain NAGVMQNPRHLVRRRGQEARLRCSPMKGHSHVYWYRQLPEEGLKFMVYLQKENIIDESGMPKERFSAEFPKEGPSILRIQQVVRGDSAAYFCASSPLRTGGASDTEAFFGQGTRLTVV.